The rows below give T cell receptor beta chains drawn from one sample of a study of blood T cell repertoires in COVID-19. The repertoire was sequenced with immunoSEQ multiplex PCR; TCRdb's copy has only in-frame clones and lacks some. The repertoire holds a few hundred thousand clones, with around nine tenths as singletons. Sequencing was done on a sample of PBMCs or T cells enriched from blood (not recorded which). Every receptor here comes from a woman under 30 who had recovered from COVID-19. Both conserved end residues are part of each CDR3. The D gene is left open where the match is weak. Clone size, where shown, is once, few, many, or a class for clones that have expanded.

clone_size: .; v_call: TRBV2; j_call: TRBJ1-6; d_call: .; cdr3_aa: CASSEGQGWTPLHF; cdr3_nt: TGTGCCAGCAGTGAAGGGCAGGGTTGGACACCCCTCCACTTT
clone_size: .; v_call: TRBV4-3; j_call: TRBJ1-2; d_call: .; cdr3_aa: CASSQDPGSDYGYTF; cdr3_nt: TGCGCCAGCAGCCAAGATCCGGGATCGGACTATGGCTACACCTTC
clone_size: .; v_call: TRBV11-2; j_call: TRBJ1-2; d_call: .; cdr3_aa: CASSLGGVNYGYTF; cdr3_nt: TGTGCCAGCAGCTTAGGGGGAGTTAACTATGGCTACACCTTC
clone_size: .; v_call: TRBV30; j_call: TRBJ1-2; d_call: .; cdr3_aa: CAWSVGRQNYGYTF; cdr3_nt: TGTGCCTGGAGTGTAGGTCGACAGAACTATGGCTACACCTTC
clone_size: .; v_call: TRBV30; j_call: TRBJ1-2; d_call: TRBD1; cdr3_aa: CAWSPDRAYGYTF; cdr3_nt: TGTGCCTGGAGCCCAGACAGGGCCTATGGCTACACCTTC
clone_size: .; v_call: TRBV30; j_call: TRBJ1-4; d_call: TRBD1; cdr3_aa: CAWSPNWDRALGNEKLFF; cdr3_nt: TGTGCCTGGAGTCCTAACTGGGACAGGGCTTTAGGTAATGAAAAACTGTTTTTT
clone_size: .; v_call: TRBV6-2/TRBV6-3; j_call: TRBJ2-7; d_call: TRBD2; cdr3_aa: CASSYPHPERGGAYEQYF; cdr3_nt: TGTGCCAGCAGTTACCCCCACCCCGAGCGGGGGGGCGCTTACGAGCAGTACTTC
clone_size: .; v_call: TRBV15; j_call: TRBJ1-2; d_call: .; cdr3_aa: CATSRGRQGSGYTF; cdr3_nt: TGTGCCACCAGCAGAGGAAGGCAGGGGTCCGGCTACACCTTC
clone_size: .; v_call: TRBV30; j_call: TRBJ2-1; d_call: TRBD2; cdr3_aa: CAWSPLAEYNEQFF; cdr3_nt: TGTGCCTGGAGTCCCCTAGCGGAATACAATGAGCAGTTCTTC
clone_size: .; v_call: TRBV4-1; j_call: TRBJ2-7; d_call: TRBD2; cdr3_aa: CASSQEETSGVYEQYF; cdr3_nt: TGCGCCAGCAGCCAAGAGGAGACTAGCGGGGTTTACGAGCAGTACTTC
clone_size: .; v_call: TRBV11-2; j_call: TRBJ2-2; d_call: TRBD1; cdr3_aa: CASSLEFKKRQGAGIGELFF; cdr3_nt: TGTGCCAGCAGCTTAGAGTTTAAGAAAAGGCAGGGGGCTGGCATCGGGGAGCTGTTTTTT
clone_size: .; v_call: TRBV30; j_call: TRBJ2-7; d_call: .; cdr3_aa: CAWKAPPGDEQYF; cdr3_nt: TGTGCCTGGAAAGCGCCTCCGGGGGACGAGCAGTACTTC
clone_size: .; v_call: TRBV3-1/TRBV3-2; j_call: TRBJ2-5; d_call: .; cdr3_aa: CASSPGPSAFETQYF; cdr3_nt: TGTGCCAGCAGCCCGGGGCCTAGCGCTTTTGAGACCCAGTACTTC
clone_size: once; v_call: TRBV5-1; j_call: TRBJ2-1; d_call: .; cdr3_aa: CASSSGGGWEQFF; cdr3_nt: TGCGCCAGCAGCTCGGGTGGAGGGTGGGAGCAGTTCTTC
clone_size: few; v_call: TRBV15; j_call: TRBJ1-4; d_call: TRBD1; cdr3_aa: CATSSYRGVKLFF; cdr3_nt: TGTGCCACCAGCAGCTACAGGGGCGTAAAACTGTTTTTT
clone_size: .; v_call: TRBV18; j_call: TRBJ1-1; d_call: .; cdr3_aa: CASSRERRGEAFF; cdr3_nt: TGTGCCAGCTCACGTGAGAGGAGGGGTGAAGCTTTCTTT
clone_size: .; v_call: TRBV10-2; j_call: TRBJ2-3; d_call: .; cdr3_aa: CASSGASEYTDTQYF; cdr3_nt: TGCGCCAGCAGTGGGGCTAGCGAATACACAGATACGCAGTATTTT